This is a list of T cell receptor beta chains from one sample in a study of a mutant IDH1 vaccine in newly diagnosed glioma. Antigens of these TCRs are unknown. Repertoires were generated with immunoSEQ multiplex PCR, while TCRdb's copy carries only in-frame clones and drops some. The sample includes 55,000 or so clones, roughly 90% of them seen just once. This specimen was PBMCs, taken from a glioma patient whose treatment included an IDH1 peptide vaccine. These receptors all come from a man aged 45-65 years with glioma. The CDR3 runs from the conserved cysteine through the conserved F or W. D genes are given only for firm matches. Some rows have no size entry. The others give once, few or many, or a class for an expanded clone.

16 | TRBJ2-2 | TRBV11-2 | NA | NA | CASSRLRGTNTGELFF | TGTGCCAGCAGCCGCTTACGGGGTACGAACACCGGGGAGCTGTTTTTT
17 | TRBJ2-6 | TRBV6-4 | NA | NA | CASSDGQSSSGANVLTF | TGTGCCAGCAGTGACGGACAGTCCAGCTCTGGGGCCAACGTCCTGACTTTC
13 | TRBJ2-2 | TRBV5-4 | NA | NA | CASSLVGTGELFF | TGTGCCAGCAGCTTGGTGGGCACCGGGGAGCTGTTTTTT
13 | TRBJ1-3 | TRBV5-1 | NA | NA | CASSLTGRDTIYF | TGCGCCAGCAGCTTGACAGGGAGGGACACCATATATTTT
17 | TRBJ2-6 | TRBV7-8 | NA | NA | CASPGPGRKTGANVLTF | TGTGCCAGCCCCGGTCCGGGACGGAAGACTGGGGCCAACGTCCTGACTTTC
13 | TRBJ2-7 | TRBV6-1 | NA | NA | CASSRTETYEQYF | TGTGCCAGCAGCAGGACAGAAACCTACGAGCAGTACTTC
15 | TRBJ2-7 | TRBV5-1 | NA | NA | CASTTITGPTYEQYF | TGCGCCAGCACAACTATAACTGGTCCCACCTACGAGCAGTACTTC
15 | TRBJ2-2 | TRBV7-8 | NA | NA | CASSLAGARTGELFF | TGTGCCAGCAGCTTAGCAGGGGCCCGCACCGGGGAGCTGTTTTTT
14 | TRBJ2-2 | TRBV5-1 | NA | NA | CASSLEGNTGELFF | TGCGCCAGCAGCTTGGAGGGAAACACCGGGGAGCTGTTTTTT
15 | TRBJ2-1 | TRBV7-6 | once | TRBD1 | CASSPRQGIYNEQFF | TGTGCCAGCAGCCCGCGACAGGGGATTTACAATGAGCAGTTCTTC
13 | TRBJ1-5 | TRBV6-5 | NA | TRBD1 | CASSRDRVQPQHF | TGTGCCAGCAGTCGGGACAGGGTTCAGCCCCAGCATTTT
14 | TRBJ1-5 | TRBV30 | once | NA | CAWSSSYSNQPQHF | TGTGCCTGGAGTAGTAGCTATAGCAATCAGCCCCAGCATTTT